Given below is one TCR gamma chain in context. By share, this clone ranks as hyperexpanded (1% or more). The clone's antigen remains unknown. There are no base qualities to consult, and no much larger clone falls within one base. The data were taken from a study of in vitro expanded adult blood gammadelta T cells (dated by TCRdb to about 2020). Regarding the research as a whole: Sort purities ranging from approximately 94% to 100% Vgamma9Vdelta2 cells among T cells were obtained. The study compared the TCR repertoire of Vgamma9Vdelta2 T cells expanded in vitro with a mistletoe-extract drug against those expanded with HMBPP or zoledronate. Cells from each donor were stimulated separately with HMBPP, zoledronate or AbnobaViscum P, and TRG and TRD CDR3 repertoires were sequenced for every condition. Three subjects were included in the TCR repertoire analysis.

Preparation of the library involved 5' RACE. RNA was extracted from around 10,000 sorted cells per sample using the RNeasy Micro Kit. Libraries were generated by template-switch reverse transcription, after which the CDR3gamma and CDR3delta regions were amplified by PCR. Sequencing of the amplicons was done on an Illumina MiSeq with the V2 300 kit, which yielded 150 bp paired-end reads. In the original analysis: Read quality was checked with FastQC version 0.11.8. Using MiXCR version 3.0.3, reads were aligned to GenBank TRG or TRD reference genes to build the CDR3 sequences. Apart from TRDD assembly using 3 rather than 5 consecutive nucleotides, MiXCR was run with default parameters. Repertoire analyses, including normalized Shannon-Wiener diversity, clonotype tracking and multidimensional scaling, were performed with VDJtools version 1.2.1 under default settings. CDR3 sequences that were out of frame or contained stop codons were removed from analysis. TCRdb called clones anew from the public reads via CATT; matching DNA rows were later pooled. In this record, the V and J calls reflect TCRdb's handling and not the investigators' own analysis. Per the sample table, the count is about 51 gamma-chain clones.

The sample's treatment or condition, from its label and the paper: microbial phosphoantigen (E)-4-hydroxy-3-methyl-but-2-enyl pyrophosphate, roughly 9 nM. Live CD3+ TCRgammadelta+ Vgamma9+ Vdelta2+ T cells were FACS-sorted on a FACS Aria III after expansion. PBMC were exposed to roughly 9.9 nM HMBPP for one day and then washed three times before expansion. Cultures were expanded over roughly 13 days, and IL-2 was replenished every 3 to 4 days. Following the one-day stimulant pulse, cells were washed three times and were subsequently cultured in medium containing roughly 96 U/mL IL-2. Before culture, peripheral blood mononuclear cells were isolated using Lymphoprep gradient centrifugation and then cryopreserved in liquid nitrogen. The full study reports these points: AbnobaViscum P-expanded Vgamma9Vdelta2 repertoires showed CDR3 length, diversity and J usage similar to HMBPP- and zoledronate-expanded repertoires, suggesting a polyclonal response. Most of the top TRGV9 CDR3 clonotypes were public, as they were shared across donors and across all three stimulation conditions. All repertoires came from in vitro expanded cultures of cells from healthy donors, not from patients treated with mistletoe. Each donor had a private TRDV2 repertoire shared between treatments, and in multidimensional scaling the TRD repertoires clustered by subject rather than by stimulant.

From its cysteine to its phenylalanine, the CDR3 spans 11 amino acids. CDR3 DNA only is kept here, 33 bases in frame from base 1. Trimmed from V: 8 bases; trimmed from J: 9 bases; junction bases lacking a gene match: 4. This TCR derives from an adult in good health. This chain joins TRGV10 to TRGJP1. TRGV10 is recorded as an ORF, its role being uncertain. The sequencing here drew on gamma-delta T cells from peripheral blood expanded in culture, taken from an in vitro culture stimulated with HMBPP. The CDR3 in this case is CAAWDCWFKIF. The DNA reads as follows: TGTGCTGCGTGGGATTGTTGGTTCAAGATATTT.